The rows below give T cell receptor beta chains drawn from one sample of a study of T cells in localized non-small cell lung cancer. Assay: immunoSEQ multiplex PCR; the TCRdb copy retains only in-frame clones and omits some. The sample records 52,000 or so clones, approximately 90% being singletons. The sample in question was peripheral blood, obtained before any cancer treatment. These receptors originate from a male donor older than 55 with stage III squamous cell lung carcinoma. CDR3s include the opening cysteine and the closing phenylalanine or tryptophan.

v_gene	j_gene	CDR3aa
TRBV4-2	TRBJ2-2	CASSQSLAGHTGELFF
TRBV7-3	TRBJ2-3	CASSPRGPAGDTQYF
TRBV11-3	TRBJ2-2	CASSLGGSSGELFF
TRBV4-2	TRBJ1-2	CASSFDTSGGQSYGYTF
TRBV5-4	TRBJ2-1	CASSGTSASWNEQFF
TRBV5-4	TRBJ2-5	CASSLDEGALGETQYF
TRBV5-1	TRBJ2-5	CASTRGQGQETQYF
TRBV5-1	TRBJ2-1	CASSYFSELNEQFF
TRBV2	TRBJ2-1	CASTTDQYNEQFF
TRBV9	TRBJ2-1	CASSEMGEQFF
TRBV14	TRBJ2-7	CASSQVGGGPSSYEQYF
TRBV10-3	TRBJ1-1	CAISKVGITEAFF
TRBV5-1	TRBJ2-1	CASSWGPRGNEQFF
TRBV4-2	TRBJ2-1	CASQGRLSSYNEQFF
TRBV21-1	TRBJ2-7	CASTSVGYLIYEQYF
TRBV7-2	TRBJ2-5	CASKRYGLEETQYF
TRBV9	TRBJ2-2	CASSVGGLATGELFF
TRBV6-4	TRBJ2-3	CASSQGQGRTDTQYF
TRBV7-9	TRBJ1-1	CASSPFRNTEAFF
TRBV18	TRBJ2-1	CASSLNGGGTNEQFF
TRBV7-6	TRBJ2-5	CASQLGGSGGQTQYF
TRBV6-5	TRBJ2-7	CASSYGGNRYEQYF
TRBV28	TRBJ2-5	CATSRGQETQYF
TRBV4-3	TRBJ1-5	CASSQDHQGGQPQHF